A single sample is the source of the 31 T cell receptor beta chains below, sequenced in a study of blood T cell repertoires in COVID-19. Clones were sequenced by immunoSEQ multiplex PCR, and TCRdb holds only the in-frame ones, with some missing. The sample contains more than 150,000 clones, 87% of which appear only once. The sequencing input was peripheral blood. The receptors stem from a man aged 40-49 years with active or convalescent COVID-19.

The V and J genes are TRBV30 and TRBJ1-6, with D perhaps matching TRBD1 (6 bases). V was shortened by 4 bases and J by 6 bases, with 19 bases between the two germline ends. CDR3 length equals 16 residues. CDR1 and CDR2 from the germline V gene are GTSNPN and SVGIG (reference sequence). In DNA, the CDR3 is TGTGCCTGGAAGATACAGGGAAATGGTGGTAATTCACCCCTCCACTTT. Translation: CAWKIQGNGGNSPLHF.

V and J are TRBV3-1 (or the pseudogene TRBV3-2) and TRBJ2-6; TRBD2 is a possible D gene (5 bases). This CDR3 comprises 24 residues. In germline, CDR1 is LGHDT, CDR2 YNNKEL (reference sequence). Trimming took off 0 bases at V and 0 bases at J, with 30 bases between the two ends. This CDR3 reads CASSQDRRETADADYHSGANVLTF. The CDR3 nucleotides read TGTGCCAGCAGCCAAGATAGACGCGAGACCGCGGACGCTGACTATCACTCTGGGGCCAACGTCCTGACTTTC.

V usage is TRBV9 and J usage is TRBJ2-6, with D perhaps TRBD2 (6 bases). In germline, CDR1 is SGDLS, CDR2 YYNGEE. V was cut by 0 bases and J by 0 bases, with 19 bases left in between. The CDR3 totals 20 residues. The CDR3 sequence is CASSVVPHGVGLSGANVLTF. The CDR3 DNA follows: TGTGCCAGCAGCGTAGTCCCCCATGGTGTGGGACTCTCTGGGGCCAACGTCCTGACTTTC.

This clone was seen only once. V and J are TRBV7-2 and TRBJ1-1; no clear D gene. This CDR3 contains 15 residues. Germline V gene lookup returns CDR1 SGHTA and CDR2 FQGNSA. V gave up 1 base and J gave up 8 bases, with 17 bases separating them. Here the CDR3 reads CASSLVRGERGEAFF. The CDR3 nucleotides are TGTGCCAGCAGCTTAGTGCGCGGGGAGCGAGGGGAAGCTTTCTTT.

The chain employs TRBV29-1 and TRBJ2-5, with TRBD1 identical over 7 bases. Germline V gene sequence: CDR1 SQVTM, CDR2 ANQGSEA. J lost 5 bases, V lost 6 bases, and 9 bases had no gene match. CDR3 length equals 13 residues. The CDR3 protein is CSVAQGIGETQYF. The CDR3, as DNA: TGCAGCGTCGCACAGGGGATTGGGGAGACCCAGTACTTC.

The chain recombines TRBV24-1 with TRBJ2-1; maybe TRBD2 (5 bases). The CDR3 totals 13 residues. V dropped 4 bases and J dropped 8 bases, with 11 bases sitting between them. Germline CDR1 and CDR2: KGHDR and SFDVKD. CDR3 coding DNA: TGTGCCACCAGTGAGTTCCGGGGTCATGAGCAGTTCTTC. Its protein is CATSEFRGHEQFF.

This sequence joins TRBV7-2 and TRBJ1-5; TRBD1 agrees at 10 bases. The J segment lost 2 bases and the V segment lost 6 bases, leaving 1 base of the junction unmatched. The CDR3 extends over 14 amino acids. Germline CDR1 SGHTA, CDR2 FQGNSA. For the CDR3, the DNA is TGTGCCAGCAGGGACAGGGGGGGCAATCAGCCCCAGCATTTT. It encodes CASRDRGGNQPQHF.

The chain joins TRBV19 to TRBJ2-5; 8 bases are a match to TRBD1. The trim removed 5 bases at V and 4 bases at J, leaving 12 bases unmatched. This CDR3 spans 16 amino acids. In germline, CDR1 is LNHDA, CDR2 SQIVND (reference sequence). CDR3 sequence reads: CASSPPGGPVGETQYF. CDR3 coding DNA: TGTGCCAGTAGTCCCCCAGGGGGCCCGGTGGGAGAGACCCAGTACTTC.

This clone has more than one count but fewer than ten. V gene TRBV15 combines with J gene TRBJ2-3; TRBD2 matches at 11 bases. The CDR3 runs to 17 residues. The J segment lost 2 bases and the V segment lost 5 bases, leaving 9 bases of the junction unmatched. Germline V gene lookup returns CDR1 LNHNV and CDR2 YYDKDF (reference sequence). The CDR3 sequence: CATSPPMTSGATDTQYF. CDR3 sequence (DNA): TGTGCCACCAGCCCACCAATGACTAGCGGGGCCACAGATACGCAGTATTTT.

CDR3 in DNA: TGTGCCAGCTCACCATCGGAGGGGTCCCCTAACTATGGCTACACCTTC. Amino acid sequence: CASSPSEGSPNYGYTF. The chain is built from TRBV18 and TRBJ1-2, with D tentatively TRBD1 (5 bases). The V end was cut by 2 bases, the J end by 0 bases, with 13 bases between. Looked up from germline, CDR1 is KGHSH and CDR2 is LQKENI. The CDR3 runs 16 residues.

This chain joins TRBV6-5 and TRBJ1-2; 9 positions match TRBD1. Germline-derived CDR1 and CDR2 are MNHEY and SVGAGI. The CDR3 totals 12 residues. V dropped 6 bases and J dropped 7; count of bases not matched to a gene: 3. CDR3 amino acids: CASRGQGGGYTF. DNA of the CDR3: TGTGCCAGCAGGGGACAGGGCGGTGGCTACACCTTC.

The V gene is TRBV6-9, the J gene TRBJ2-2, with D perhaps TRBD2 (6 bases). CDR3 size: 15 residues. Trimming left V 5 bases short and J 6 bases short, with 16 bases between. Per germline, CDR1 MNHGY and CDR2 SVAAGI. The CDR3 here is CASSPPEGGAGELFF. The CDR3 region has the DNA TGTGCCAGCAGTCCCCCGGAGGGCGGGGCCGGGGAGCTGTTTTTT.

The gene calls are TRBV11-3 and TRBJ2-1, with D maybe TRBD1 (5 bases). Germline lookup yields CDR1 SGHNT and CDR2 YENEEA. With 4 bases removed from V and 7 bases from J, the gap between germline ends came to 17 bases. The CDR3 contains 15 residues. In DNA, the CDR3 is TGTGCCAGCAGCTCCGCAGGGTTCCCCTCTAATGAGCAGTTCTTC. This sequence encodes CASSSAGFPSNEQFF.

This chain joins TRBV2 and TRBJ1-1; D ambiguous. CDR3 size: 15 residues. The ends were cut back, 6 bases at V and 1 base at J, with 15 bases in the middle. Looked up from germline, CDR1 is SNHLY and CDR2 is FYNNEI. The CDR3 DNA follows: TGTGCCAGCAGGGCTACCGCGGGGAGGAACACTGAAGCTTTCTTT. This sequence encodes CASRATAGRNTEAFF. Complete variable domain (other parts from reference TRBV2 and TRBJ1-1): EPEVTQTPSHQVTQMGQEVILRCVPISNHLYFYWYRQILGQKVEFLVSFYNNEISEKSEIFDDQFSVERPDGSNFTLKIRSTKLEDSAMYFCASRATAGRNTEAFFGQGTRLTVV.

This clone turned up a few times. The CDR3 sequence: CASSQIRAGGRYGYTF. The CDR3 coding sequence is TGCGCCAGCAGCCAGATCAGAGCAGGGGGCCGGTATGGCTACACCTTC. The genes are TRBV4-1 and TRBJ1-2; 8 bases align to TRBD1. The V gene's germline CDR1 is MGHRA and CDR2 YSYEKL. The CDR3 is 16 amino acids. Unmatched junction bases numbered 11, after V lost 3 bases and J lost 5 bases.

There are a few counts of this clone. The rearrangement uses TRBV3-1 (or the pseudogene TRBV3-2) and TRBJ2-2; tentative D call: TRBD2 (5 bases). The germline CDR1 and CDR2 sequences are LGHDT and YNNKEL (reference sequence). Trimming left V 6 bases short and J 0 bases short, with 8 bases between. This CDR3 spans 14 amino acids. CDR3 sequence reads: CASRPGTNTGELFF. Here the CDR3 DNA reads TGTGCCAGCAGGCCCGGGACGAACACCGGGGAGCTGTTTTTT.

The chain carries TRBV30 and TRBJ1-3; unclear D gene. The germline CDR1 and CDR2 sequences are GTSNPN and SVGIG (reference sequence). The CDR3 contains 13 residues. V gave up 0 bases and J gave up 4 bases, with 7 bases separating them. The CDR3 nucleotides read TGTGCCTGGAGTGTACGGTCAGGAAACACCATATATTTT. It yields the protein CAWSVRSGNTIYF.

The count of this clone is one. This chain joins TRBV11-2 and TRBJ1-2; 7 bases align to TRBD1. V shed 7 bases, J shed 4 bases, and the junction held 12 bases outside the gene matches. CDR3 size: 15 residues. The germline V gene has CDR1 SGHAT and CDR2 FQNNGV. CDR3 in DNA: TGTGCCAGCAAGGACAGGCCGAATTTACCCTATGGCTACACCTTC. Translation gives CASKDRPNLPYGYTF.

This chain uses TRBV4-1 with TRBJ1-3; possible D gene TRBD1, 5 bases. The ends were cut back, 3 bases at V and 0 bases at J, with 21 bases in the middle. This CDR3 region has 19 residues. Looked up from germline, CDR1 is MGHRA and CDR2 is YSYEKL. The chain's CDR3 is CASSHRQNHLGSSGNTIYF. DNA of the CDR3: TGCGCCAGCAGCCATAGACAGAACCATTTAGGTTCCTCTGGAAACACCATATATTTT.

This sequence joins TRBV9 and TRBJ1-5, with 10 positions matching TRBD1. V lost 5 bases, J lost 2 bases, and 4 bases stayed unmatched. Germline CDR1 and CDR2: SGDLS and YYNGEE. The CDR3 length is 15 residues. CDR3 in DNA: TGTGCCAGCAGTAAAGGACAGGGGGGCAATCAGCCCCAGCATTTT. Translating it yields CASSKGQGGNQPQHF.

The V call is TRBV29-1, the J call TRBJ1-2; TRBD1 might be the D (6 bases). Germline V gene data show CDR1 as SQVTM and CDR2 as ANQGSEA. The CDR3 is 18 residues long. V was cut by 2 bases and J by 4 bases, with 26 bases left in between. In nucleotides, the CDR3 is TGCAGCGTTGAAACCCCCGATTTTTACGGGACAACTCTCTATGGCTACACCTTC. This translates into CSVETPDFYGTTLYGYTF. The variable domain in full, completed from reference TRBV29-1 and TRBJ1-2, reads SAVISQKPSRDICQRGTSLTIQCQVDSQVTMMFWYRQQPGQSLTLIATANQGSEATYESGFVIDKFPISRPNLTFSTLTVSNMSPEDSSIYLCSVETPDFYGTTLYGYTFGSGTRLTVV.

The chain uses TRBV3-1 (or the pseudogene TRBV3-2) and TRBJ2-1; 8 nucleotides line up with TRBD2. The CDR3 is 18 amino acids. CDR1 LGHDT and CDR2 YNNKEL come from the germline V gene (reference sequence). Trimming at V came to 3 bases and at J to 6 bases, leaving 16 bases not matched to a gene. CDR3 protein: CASSQLQAGTRGVNEQFF. The CDR3 DNA reads TGTGCCAGCAGCCAGTTGCAAGCCGGGACTAGGGGAGTCAATGAGCAGTTCTTC.

The rearrangement joins TRBV14 to TRBJ2-5; D possibly corresponds to TRBD2 (7 bases). Trimming cost V 3 bases and J 6 bases, with 20 bases left between them. The CDR3 has 16 residues. CDR1 is SGHDN, CDR2 FVKESK, per germline. The CDR3 here is CASSQFGGGVSQTQYF. The CDR3 DNA sequence: TGTGCCAGCAGCCAGTTCGGAGGGGGGGTGTCCCAGACCCAGTACTTC.

The chain joins TRBV21-1 to TRBJ1-2; the table's D call, TRBD1, has no DNA check behind it. TRBV21-1 is recorded as a pseudogene. This CDR3 has 15 residues. The CDR3 protein is CASSPPEGARNGYTF. As DNA, the CDR3 is TGTGCCAGCAGTCCCCCCGAGGGGGCCAGGAATGGCTACACCTTC.

V is TRBV6-5 and J is TRBJ2-3; TRBD2 agrees at 12 bases. V was pared by 6 bases and J by 2 bases, with 3 bases of the junction left unmatched. Germline CDR1 MNHEY, CDR2 SVGAGI. The CDR3 has 15 amino acids. The CDR3 DNA reads as TGTGCCAGCAGCCGACTAGCGGGGGCCACAGATACGCAGTATTTT. Encoded protein: CASSRLAGATDTQYF.

The V call is TRBV7-9, the J call TRBJ1-3, with D uncertain. The V and J ends lost 0 bases and 3 bases respectively, with 9 bases between them. In germline, CDR1 is SEHNR, CDR2 FQNEAQ (reference sequence). CDR3 size: 15 residues. This CDR3 is CASSLATGIGNTIYF. The CDR3 nucleotides are TGTGCCAGCAGCTTAGCGACCGGGATTGGAAACACCATATATTTT. Complete variable domain (other parts from reference TRBV7-9 and TRBJ1-3): DTGVSQNPRHKITKRGQNVTFRCDPISEHNRLYWYRQTLGQGPEFLTYFQNEAQLEKSRLLSDRFSAERPKGSFSTLEIQRTEQGDSAMYLCASSLATGIGNTIYFGEGSWLTVV.

In this sample, this clone turned up a few times. This chain links TRBV25-1 with TRBJ1-2, with D hard to call. This CDR3 is built from 15 residues. The V gene's germline CDR1 is MGHDK and CDR2 SYGVNS. Trimming took off 6 bases at V and 4 bases at J, with 18 bases between the two ends. DNA of the CDR3: TGTGCCAGCAGCTCCCCCCGGGGAACCCTCTATGGCTACACCTTC. Translation: CASSSPRGTLYGYTF.

The gene calls are TRBV7-2 and TRBJ2-1; D is unclear. The CDR3 loop spans 16 amino acids. Deletions cut 0 bases from V and 3 bases from J, with 12 bases between. The germline V gene has CDR1 SGHTA and CDR2 FQGNSA. This chain's CDR3 is CASSLADYRSYNEQFF. In nucleotides, the CDR3 is TGTGCCAGCAGCTTAGCGGATTATCGGAGCTACAATGAGCAGTTCTTC. The full variable domain, its missing parts supplied by reference TRBV7-2 and TRBJ2-1, is GAGVSQSPSNKVTEKGKDVELRCDPISGHTALYWYRQSLGQGLEFLIYFQGNSAPDKSGLPSDRFSAERTGGSVSTLTIQRTQQEDSAVYLCASSLADYRSYNEQFFGPGTRLTVL.

This sequence joins TRBV9 and TRBJ1-6; no clear D gene. Germline-derived CDR1 and CDR2 are SGDLS and YYNGEE. The CDR3 is 14 residues long. Trimming left V 0 bases short and J 10 bases short, with 11 bases between. The CDR3 reads CASSVGEGRSPLHF. In nucleotides, the CDR3 is TGTGCCAGCAGCGTAGGGGAAGGGAGATCACCCCTCCACTTT.

This chain uses TRBV7-9 with TRBJ2-3, with TRBD1 matching over 7 bases. The CDR3 is made up of 15 amino acids. V lost 5 bases to trimming and J lost 1 base; unmatched junction nucleotides: 6. The germline CDR1 and CDR2 sequences are SEHNR and FQNEAQ (reference sequence). The CDR3 loop is CASSPDRVRTDTQYF. Here the CDR3 DNA reads TGTGCCAGCAGCCCCGACAGGGTACGCACAGATACGCAGTATTTT.

This clone has just a few counts. The V and J genes are TRBV5-5 and TRBJ1-6, with TRBD1 matching 11 bases. CDR1 is SGHKS, CDR2 YYEKEE, per germline (reference sequence). The CDR3 extends over 18 amino acids. V trimming: 1 base; J trimming: 1 base; junction bases outside the gene matches: 4. CDR3 sequence reads: CASSLFGTGGSYNSPLHF. The DNA of the CDR3 is TGTGCCAGCAGCTTGTTCGGGACAGGGGGTTCCTATAATTCACCCCTCCACTTT.